This TCR beta chain originates from a study of beta chain features in type 1 diabetes. Via the markers CD45RO/CCR7/CD25/CD127/CD95/CD27, stem cell-like memory, regulatory, central memory and naive CD4+ cells were sorted. V was shortened by 5 bases and J by 4 bases, with 12 bases between the two germline ends. Germline values: CDR1 MNHEY, CDR2 SVGAGI. CDR3 size: 14 residues. The entirety of the isolated RNA underwent reverse transcription, so expressed TCRB transcripts were sequenced. Data came from immunoSEQ multiplex PCR; TCRdb stores just in-frame clones and leaves some out. The profile covers under 950,000 clones, with about a sixth appearing a single time and roughly 0.025% taken by the ten largest. The sample holds a few counts of this clone. Its antigen is unidentified. Findings and caveats of the study: A pattern of fewer insertions and more deletions at VDJ junctions was seen in type 1 diabetes patients. Researchers reported that naive, central memory and Treg TCRB repertoires appeared more similar in patients than in healthy donors.

The source is a woman under 30 in good health. The specimen sequenced was naive CD4+ T cells from blood. The chain uses TRBV6-5 and TRBJ1-5; TRBD1 is a possible D gene (6 bases). The CDR3 loop reads CASSIQGANQPQHF. CDR3 sequence (DNA): TGTGCCAGCAGTATACAGGGCGCTAATCAGCCCCAGCATTTT.